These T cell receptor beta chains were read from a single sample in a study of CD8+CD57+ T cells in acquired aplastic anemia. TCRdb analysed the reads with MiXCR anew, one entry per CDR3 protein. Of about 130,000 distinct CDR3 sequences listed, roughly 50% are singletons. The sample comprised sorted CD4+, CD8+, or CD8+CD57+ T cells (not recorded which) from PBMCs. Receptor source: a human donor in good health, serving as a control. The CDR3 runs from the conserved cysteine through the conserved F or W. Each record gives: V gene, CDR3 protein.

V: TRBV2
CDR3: CASSEDKGARSFF

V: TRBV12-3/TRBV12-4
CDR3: CASSLAKGPRGQETQYF

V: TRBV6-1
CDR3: CASSRDVYEQYF

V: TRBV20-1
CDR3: CSAVDPRGLTEAFF

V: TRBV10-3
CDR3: CAISDTVAEAFF

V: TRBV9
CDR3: CASSVALDEQFF

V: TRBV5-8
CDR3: CASSRGSGYGYTF

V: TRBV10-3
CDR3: CAIHPGGRMNTEAFF

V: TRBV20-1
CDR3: CSARGVGGQPNYGYTF

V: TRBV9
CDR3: CASSWSPGTWTYEQYF

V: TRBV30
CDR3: CAWSVRGGAEQFF

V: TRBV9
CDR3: CASSARPVTYEQYF

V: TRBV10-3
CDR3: CAISPSQGYGYTF

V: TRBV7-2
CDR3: CASSLSGTEETQYF

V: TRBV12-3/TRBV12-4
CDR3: CASTVWRDGSTDTQYF

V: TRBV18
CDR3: CASSPGGLGADGQFF